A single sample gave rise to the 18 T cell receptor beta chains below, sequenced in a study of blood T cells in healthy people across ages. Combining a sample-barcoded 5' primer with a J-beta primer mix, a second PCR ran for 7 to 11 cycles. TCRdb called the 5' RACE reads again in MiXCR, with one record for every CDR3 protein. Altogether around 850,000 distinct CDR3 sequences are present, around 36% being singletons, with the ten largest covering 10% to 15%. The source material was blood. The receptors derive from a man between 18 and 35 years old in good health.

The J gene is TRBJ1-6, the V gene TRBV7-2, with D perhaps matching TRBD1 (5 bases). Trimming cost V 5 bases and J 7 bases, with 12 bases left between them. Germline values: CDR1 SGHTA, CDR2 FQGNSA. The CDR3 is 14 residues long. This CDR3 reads CASSPRAVNSPLHF. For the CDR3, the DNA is TGTGCCAGCAGCCCCAGGGCGGTCAATTCACCCCTCCACTTT.

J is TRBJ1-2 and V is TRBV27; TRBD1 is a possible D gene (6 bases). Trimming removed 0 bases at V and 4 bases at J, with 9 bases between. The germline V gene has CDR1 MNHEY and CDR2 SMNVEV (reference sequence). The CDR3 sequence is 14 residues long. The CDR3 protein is CASSLSHRAYGYTF. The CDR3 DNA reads TGTGCCAGCAGTTTATCGCACAGGGCCTATGGCTACACCTTC.

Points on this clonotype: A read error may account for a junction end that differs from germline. The DNA for the CDR3 is TGTGCCAGCAACTTAATTAGTGGACCTACAGGGAGCTACGGGCAGTACTTC. It yields the protein CASNLISGPTGSYGQYF. J is TRBJ2-4 and V is TRBV7-9, with a weak D call TRBD1 (6 bases). From germline, CDR1 is SEHNR and CDR2 FQNEAQ (reference sequence). This CDR3 spans 17 amino acids.

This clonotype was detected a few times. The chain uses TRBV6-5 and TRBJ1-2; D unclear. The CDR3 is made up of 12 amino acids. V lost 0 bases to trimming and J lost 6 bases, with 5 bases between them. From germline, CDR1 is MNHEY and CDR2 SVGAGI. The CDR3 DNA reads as TGTGCCAGCAGTTACTCTGGGAATGGCTACACCTTC. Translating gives CASSYSGNGYTF.

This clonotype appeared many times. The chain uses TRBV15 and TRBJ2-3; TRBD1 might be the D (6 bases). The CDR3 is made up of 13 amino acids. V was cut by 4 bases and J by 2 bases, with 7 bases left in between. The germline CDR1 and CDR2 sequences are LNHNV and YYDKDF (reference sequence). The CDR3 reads CATSNRVTDTQYF. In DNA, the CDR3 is TGTGCCACCAGCAACAGGGTCACAGATACGCAGTATTTT.

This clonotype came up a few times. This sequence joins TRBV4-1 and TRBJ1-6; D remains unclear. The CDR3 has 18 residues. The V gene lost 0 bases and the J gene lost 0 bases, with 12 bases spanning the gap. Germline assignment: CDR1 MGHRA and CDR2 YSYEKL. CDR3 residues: CASSQEMSASSYNSPLHF. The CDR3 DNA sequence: TGCGCCAGCAGCCAAGAGATGAGTGCGAGCTCCTATAATTCACCCCTCCACTTT.

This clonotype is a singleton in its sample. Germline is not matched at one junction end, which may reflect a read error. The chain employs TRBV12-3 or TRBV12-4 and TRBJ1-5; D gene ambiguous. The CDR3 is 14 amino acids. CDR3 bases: TGTGCCAGCAGCCAGCAGTATAGCAATCAGTCCCAGCATTTT. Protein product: CASSQQYSNQSQHF.

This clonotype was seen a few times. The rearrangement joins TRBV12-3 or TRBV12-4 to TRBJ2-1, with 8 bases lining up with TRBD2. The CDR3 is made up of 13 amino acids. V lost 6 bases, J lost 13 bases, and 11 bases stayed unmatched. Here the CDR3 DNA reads TGTGCCAGCAGCCCGCCGGGGGGGGAGACCCAGTTCTTC. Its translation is CASSPPGGETQFF.

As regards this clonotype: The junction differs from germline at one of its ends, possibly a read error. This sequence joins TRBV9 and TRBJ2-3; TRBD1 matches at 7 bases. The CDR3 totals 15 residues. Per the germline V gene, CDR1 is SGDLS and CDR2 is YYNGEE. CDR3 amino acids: CAGSVAQGVVDTQYF. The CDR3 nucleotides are TGTGCCGGCAGCGTAGCCCAGGGGGTCGTAGATACGCAGTATTTT.

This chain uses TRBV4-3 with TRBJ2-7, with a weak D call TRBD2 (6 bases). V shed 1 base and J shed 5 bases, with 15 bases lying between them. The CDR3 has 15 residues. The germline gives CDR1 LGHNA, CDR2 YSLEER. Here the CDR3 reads CASSQAYGGLNEQYF. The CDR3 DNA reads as TGCGCCAGCAGCCAAGCGTACGGGGGTTTAAACGAGCAGTACTTC.

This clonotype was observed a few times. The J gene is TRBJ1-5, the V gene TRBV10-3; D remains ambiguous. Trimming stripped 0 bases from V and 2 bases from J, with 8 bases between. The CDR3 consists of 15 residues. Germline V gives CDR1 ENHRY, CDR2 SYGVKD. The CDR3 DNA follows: TGTGCCATCAGTGAGTCGGGAACAGGCAATCAGCCCCAGCATTTT. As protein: CAISESGTGNQPQHF.

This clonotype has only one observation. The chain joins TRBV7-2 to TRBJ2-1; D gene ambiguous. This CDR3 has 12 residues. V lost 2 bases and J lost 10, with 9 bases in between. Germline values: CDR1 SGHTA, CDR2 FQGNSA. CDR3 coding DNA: TGTGCCAGCAGCTTAAATATGAAGGAGCAGTTCTTC. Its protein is CASSLNMKEQFF.

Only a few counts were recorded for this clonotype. CDR3 loop: CSVGYRNNSPLHF. In DNA, the CDR3 is TGCAGCGTAGGGTATCGAAATAATTCACCCCTCCACTTT. The chain uses TRBV20-1 and TRBJ1-6; D is undetermined. Germline assignment: CDR1 DFQATT and CDR2 SNEGSKA (reference sequence). The CDR3 runs 13 residues.

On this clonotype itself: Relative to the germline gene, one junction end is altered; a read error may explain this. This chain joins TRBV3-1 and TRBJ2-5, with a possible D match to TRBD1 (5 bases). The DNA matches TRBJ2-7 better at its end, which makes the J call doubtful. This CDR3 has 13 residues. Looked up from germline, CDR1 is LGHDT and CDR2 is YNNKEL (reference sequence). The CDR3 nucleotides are TGTGCCGGCAGCCAGGGAACATCCTACGAGCAGTACTTC. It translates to CAGSQGTSYEQYF.

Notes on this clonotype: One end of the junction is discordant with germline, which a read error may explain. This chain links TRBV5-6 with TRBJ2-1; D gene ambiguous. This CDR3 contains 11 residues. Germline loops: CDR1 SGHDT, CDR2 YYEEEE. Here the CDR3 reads CASSLGNERFF. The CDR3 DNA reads TGTGCCAGCAGCTTGGGCAATGAGCGGTTCTTC. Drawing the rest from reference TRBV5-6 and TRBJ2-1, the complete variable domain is DAGVTQSPTHLIKTRGQQVTLRCSPKSGHDTVSWYQQALGQGPQFIFQYYEEEERQRGNFPDRFSGHQFPNYSSELNVNALLLGDSALYLCASSLGNERFFGPGTRLTVL.

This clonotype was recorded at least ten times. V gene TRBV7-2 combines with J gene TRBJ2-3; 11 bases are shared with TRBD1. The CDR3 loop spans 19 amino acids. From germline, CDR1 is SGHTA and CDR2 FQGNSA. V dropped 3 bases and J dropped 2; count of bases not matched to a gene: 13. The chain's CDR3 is CASSFRTGGADITTDTQYF. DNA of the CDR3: TGTGCCAGCAGCTTCCGGACAGGGGGCGCGGATATCACCACAGATACGCAGTATTTT. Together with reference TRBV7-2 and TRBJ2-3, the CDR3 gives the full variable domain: GAGVSQSPSNKVTEKGKDVELRCDPISGHTALYWYRQSLGQGLEFLIYFQGNSAPDKSGLPSDRFSAERTGGSVSTLTIQRTQQEDSAVYLCASSFRTGGADITTDTQYFGPGTRLTVL.

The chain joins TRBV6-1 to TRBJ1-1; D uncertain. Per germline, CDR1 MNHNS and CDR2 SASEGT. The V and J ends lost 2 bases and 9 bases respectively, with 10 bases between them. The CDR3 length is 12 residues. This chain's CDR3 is CASSERPAQAFF. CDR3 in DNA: TGTGCCAGCAGTGAAAGGCCAGCACAAGCTTTCTTT.

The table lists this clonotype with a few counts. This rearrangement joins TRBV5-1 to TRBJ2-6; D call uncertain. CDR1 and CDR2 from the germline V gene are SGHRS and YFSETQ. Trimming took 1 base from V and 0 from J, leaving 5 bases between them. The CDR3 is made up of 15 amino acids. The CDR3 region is CASSLYVSGANVLTF. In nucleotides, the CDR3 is TGCGCCAGCAGCTTGTACGTCTCTGGGGCCAACGTCCTGACTTTC.